Each of the 29 T cell receptor beta chains below was sequenced from the same sample in a study of T cell responses to AZD1222 COVID-19 vaccine. Here immunoSEQ multiplex PCR was the method, and the copy in TCRdb shows in-frame clones only, minus some. Of under 150,000 clones in the sample, about 90% were seen once. Here the sequenced sample was peripheral blood, taken 28 days after the second AZD1222 dose. The receptors were gathered from an adult who received the AZD1222 COVID-19 vaccine.

The J gene is TRBJ2-7, the V gene TRBV21-1. TRBV21-1 is a known pseudogene. The CDR3 sequence is 16 residues long. CDR3 protein: CASSNRGQRDLYEQYV. CDR3 coding DNA: TGTGCCAGCAGCAACCGGGGACAGCGGGATCTCTACGAGCAGTACGTC.

The rearrangement links TRBV30 to TRBJ1-2, with D possibly matching TRBD1 (5 bases). The germline CDR1 and CDR2 sequences are GTSNPN and SVGIG (reference sequence). Trimming removed 1 base at V and 3 bases at J, with 12 bases between. The CDR3 is 14 amino acids. The CDR3 here is CAWSAGTDHYGYTF. The CDR3 DNA is TGTGCCTGGAGTGCCGGGACGGACCACTATGGCTACACCTTC.

This sequence joins TRBV14 and TRBJ1-1, with D uncertain. V was cut by 2 bases and J by 0 bases, with 7 bases left in between. CDR3 length equals 14 residues. The germline V gene has CDR1 SGHDN and CDR2 FVKESK. The chain's CDR3 is CASSQQNLNTEAFF. CDR3 nucleotides: TGTGCCAGCAGCCAACAGAATTTGAACACTGAAGCTTTCTTT.

This clone was seen a single time. J is TRBJ1-6 and V is TRBV5-6; TRBD1 matches at 8 bases. V lost 0 bases, J lost 10 bases, and 3 bases stayed unmatched. CDR3 length: 14 amino acids. Germline V gene lookup returns CDR1 SGHDT and CDR2 YYEEEE. DNA for the CDR3: TGTGCCAGCAGCTTGGCAGGGGGCGCCTCACCCCTCCACTTT. Translating gives CASSLAGGASPLHF.

The rearrangement joins TRBV11-2 to TRBJ1-1, with D perhaps TRBD1 (6 bases). This CDR3 region has 15 residues. The V gene's germline CDR1 is SGHAT and CDR2 FQNNGV. Between the trimmed V and J ends, which lost 5 bases and 1 base, there was a span of 14 bases. CDR3 amino acids: CASSQRGMANTEAFF. The CDR3 DNA reads as TGTGCCAGCAGCCAGAGGGGGATGGCGAACACTGAAGCTTTCTTT.

This chain connects TRBV4-2 to TRBJ2-1, with D perhaps given as TRBD1 or TRBD2 (7 bases each). The germline CDR1 and CDR2 sequences are LGHNA and YNFKEQ. V lost 0 bases and J 8 bases, leaving 14 bases between the germline ends. The CDR3 totals 15 residues. The CDR3 region is CASSQEGGGGYEQFF. CDR3 DNA: TGTGCCAGCAGCCAAGAAGGGGGCGGGGGCTATGAGCAGTTCTTC.

The chain links TRBV14 to TRBJ2-1, with 11 bases matching TRBD2. CDR3 size: 16 residues. After removal of 1 base from V and 10 bases from J, the junction contained 9 bases not matched to a gene. Germline V gene lookup returns CDR1 SGHDN and CDR2 FVKESK. The CDR3 sequence is CASSQGGSGRAQEQFF. CDR3 bases: TGTGCCAGCAGCCAAGGCGGTAGCGGGAGGGCCCAAGAGCAGTTCTTC.

This chain connects TRBV7-3 to TRBJ2-1, with D uncertain. Germline-derived CDR1 and CDR2 are SGHTA and FQGTGA. This CDR3 has 13 amino acids. Trimming stripped 3 bases from V and 7 bases from J, with 10 bases between. The CDR3 DNA is TGTGCCAGCAGCTTGGCTACGGAAAATGAGCAGTTCTTC. The encoded protein is CASSLATENEQFF.

The rearrangement uses TRBV28 and TRBJ1-5; weak D call: TRBD1 (6 bases). V was trimmed by 7 bases and J by 4 bases, leaving 17 bases between them. CDR1 is MDHEN, CDR2 SYDVKM, per germline. The CDR3 contains 15 residues. The CDR3: CASNSPTGWNQPQHF. The CDR3 nucleotides read TGTGCCAGCAACTCGCCTACAGGGTGGAATCAGCCCCAGCATTTT.

The chain combines TRBV10-1 with TRBJ2-1; TRBD2 is a possible D gene (5 bases). Germline assignment: CDR1 WNHNN and CDR2 SYGVQD (reference sequence). V lost 0 bases to trimming and J lost 7 bases, with 10 bases between them. The CDR3 totals 14 residues. The CDR3 here is CASSESEGLNEQFF. CDR3 DNA: TGCGCCAGCAGTGAGTCTGAGGGTCTAAATGAGCAGTTCTTC.

V gene TRBV6-5 combines with J gene TRBJ1-4, with D maybe TRBD1 (6 bases). Trimming removed 2 bases at V and 6 bases at J, with 13 bases between. The CDR3 has 15 amino acids. Germline CDR1 and CDR2: MNHEY and SVGAGI. DNA of the CDR3: TGTGCCAGCAGTTACCCACAGGGCATTGATGAAAAACTGTTTTTT. Translating it yields CASSYPQGIDEKLFF.

The V call is TRBV3-1 (or the pseudogene TRBV3-2), the J call TRBJ1-4, with unresolved D. The V and J ends lost 0 bases and 8 bases respectively, with 16 bases between them. The CDR3 length is 16 residues. Germline loops: CDR1 LGHDT, CDR2 YNNKEL (reference sequence). CDR3 sequence: CASSQDRAGLREKLFF. The CDR3 DNA reads TGTGCCAGCAGCCAAGATCGGGCAGGTTTAAGGGAAAAACTGTTTTTT.

CDR3 sequence: CASRGTSGYNEQFF. The CDR3 region has the DNA TGTGCCAGCAGGGGGACTAGCGGATACAATGAGCAGTTCTTC. This sequence joins TRBV13 and TRBJ2-1, with TRBD2 matching 11 bases. V lost 6 bases and J lost 4; bases outside the gene matches: 2. CDR1 and CDR2 (germline): PRHDT, FYEKMQ (reference sequence). There are 14 residues in the CDR3.

Only one count was recorded for this clone. J is TRBJ2-5 and V is TRBV5-4; TRBD2 matches at 15 bases. V dropped 4 bases and J dropped 4; count of bases not matched to a gene: 5. The CDR3 runs 16 residues. Germline lookup yields CDR1 SGHNT and CDR2 YYREEE (reference sequence). The CDR3 nucleotides are TGTGCCAGCAGCCGGCGGACTAGCGGGGGGGTAGAGACCCAGTACTTC. Its translation: CASSRRTSGGVETQYF.

The genes are TRBV30 and TRBJ1-3; unclear D gene. With 3 bases removed from V and 0 bases from J, the gap between germline ends came to 9 bases. The CDR3 is 14 amino acids. The germline V gene encodes CDR1 GTSNPN and CDR2 SVGIG (reference sequence). The CDR3 is CAWSFLGSGNTIYF. The CDR3 nucleotides read TGTGCCTGGAGCTTTCTGGGCTCTGGAAACACCATATATTTT.

The gene calls are TRBV7-9 and TRBJ1-1; TRBD1 matches at 9 bases. This CDR3 is built from 17 residues. Per germline, CDR1 SEHNR and CDR2 FQNEAQ (reference sequence). V shed 3 bases, J shed 3 bases, and the junction held 11 bases outside the gene matches. CDR3 sequence: CASSLGQGLGRDTEAFF. DNA for the CDR3: TGTGCCAGCAGCTTGGGACAGGGTTTGGGCAGGGACACTGAAGCTTTCTTT.

This chain links TRBV5-5 with TRBJ2-7; TRBD2 aligns across 11 bases. The germline gives CDR1 SGHKS, CDR2 YYEKEE (reference sequence). CDR3 length equals 14 residues. V was clipped by 5 bases and J by 5 bases; unmatched bases: 6. Here the CDR3 reads CASRVAGGYHEQYF. CDR3 nucleotide sequence: TGTGCCAGCAGAGTAGCGGGGGGGTACCACGAGCAGTACTTC.

This CDR3 reads CASSQGDTNTEAFF. CDR3 in DNA: TGTGCCAGCAGCCAAGGAGACACGAACACTGAAGCTTTCTTT. V and J are TRBV3-1 (or the pseudogene TRBV3-2) and TRBJ1-1; no reliable D call. This CDR3 has 14 amino acids. The V end lost 1 base, the J end lost 1 base, and 7 bases lay between the germline ends. CDR1 and CDR2 (germline): LGHDT, YNNKEL (reference sequence).

This chain joins TRBV28 and TRBJ2-7; 8 bases map to TRBD1. With V trimmed by 5 bases and J by 1 base, 4 bases remained unmatched. There are 14 residues in the CDR3. Germline CDR1 reads MDHEN; CDR2 reads SYDVKM. CDR3 protein: CASSHGDRSYEQYV. CDR3 coding DNA: TGTGCCAGCAGTCATGGGGACAGGTCCTACGAGCAGTACGTC.

This sequence joins TRBV2 and TRBJ2-3, with unresolved D. The germline V gene has CDR1 SNHLY and CDR2 FYNNEI. Trimming pared 4 bases from V and 1 base from J, leaving 12 bases between. The CDR3 is made up of 15 amino acids. The DNA of the CDR3 is TGTGCCAGCAGTGTGACGTATGTTCGCACAGATACGCAGTATTTT. The encoded protein is CASSVTYVRTDTQYF.

The chain uses TRBV5-6 and TRBJ2-1; tentatively, D is TRBD1 (5 bases). V was pared by 0 bases and J by 0 bases, with 13 bases between. Germline CDR1 is SGHDT and CDR2 is YYEEEE. The CDR3 has 17 residues. In nucleotides, the CDR3 is TGTGCCAGCAGCTTGGTTGGGGCCCTGAGCTCCTACAATGAGCAGTTCTTC. Translated: CASSLVGALSSYNEQFF.

The chain carries TRBV19 and TRBJ1-1; 9 bases align to TRBD1. Trimming took 3 bases from V and 5 from J; bases not matched to a gene: 7. Germline values: CDR1 LNHDA, CDR2 SQIVND (reference sequence). The CDR3 totals 15 residues. The DNA for the CDR3 is TGTGCCAGTAGTATCGGGGACAGGGTTTTGACTGAAGCTTTCTTT. Amino acids: CASSIGDRVLTEAFF.

The V and J genes are TRBV11-2 and TRBJ1-1; D possibly corresponds to TRBD1 (5 bases). Germline V lookup: CDR1 SGHAT, CDR2 FQNNGV. This CDR3 comprises 16 residues. V dropped 0 bases and J dropped 1 base, with 12 bases sitting between them. The CDR3 sequence is CASSLDGGGTNTEAFF. The CDR3 nucleotides read TGTGCCAGCAGCTTAGACGGGGGGGGAACGAACACTGAAGCTTTCTTT.

The V and J genes are TRBV20-1 and TRBJ2-7; TRBD2 aligns across 8 bases. V was clipped by 3 bases and J by 3 bases; unmatched bases: 7. Germline V lookup: CDR1 DFQATT, CDR2 SNEGSKA (reference sequence). The length of the CDR3 is 14 residues. The CDR3 here is CSASLTSGHYEQYF. The CDR3 region has the DNA TGCAGTGCTAGTCTCACTAGCGGCCACTACGAGCAGTACTTC.

The chain employs TRBV19 and TRBJ1-6; 8 nucleotides align to TRBD1. With 2 bases clipped from V and 10 bases from J, the junction kept 10 bases outside the gene matches. CDR1 and CDR2 (germline): LNHDA, SQIVND (reference sequence). The CDR3 has 16 amino acids. CDR3 protein: CASSISGTGLGSPLHF. The CDR3 DNA is TGTGCCAGTAGTATATCCGGGACAGGCCTAGGGTCACCCCTCCACTTT. Complete variable domain (other parts from reference TRBV19 and TRBJ1-6): DGGITQSPKYLFRKEGQNVTLSCEQNLNHDAMYWYRQDPGQGLRLIYYSQIVNDFQKGDIAEGYSVSREKKESFPLTVTSAQKNPTAFYLCASSISGTGLGSPLHFGNGTRLTVT.

This sequence joins TRBV2 and TRBJ2-1; possible D gene TRBD1, 6 bases. This CDR3 is built from 15 residues. V dropped 10 bases and J dropped 8 bases, with 24 bases sitting between them. Germline V lookup: CDR1 SNHLY, CDR2 FYNNEI. The CDR3 DNA reads as TGTGCCACGAACTCCGGGACACTGGGAGTCGATGAGCAGTTCTTC. This gives the protein CATNSGTLGVDEQFF.

V and J are TRBV3-1 (or the pseudogene TRBV3-2) and TRBJ2-7, with 7 nucleotides matching TRBD1. CDR1 and CDR2 from the germline V gene are LGHDT and YNNKEL (reference sequence). The CDR3 runs 18 residues. Trimming took 2 bases from V and 1 from J; bases not matched to a gene: 14. The CDR3: CASSQQTHRGKESYEQYV. The CDR3 nucleotides read TGTGCCAGCAGCCAACAGACCCACAGGGGTAAAGAGTCCTACGAGCAGTACGTC.

V and J are TRBV12-5 and TRBJ1-6, with TRBD1 as a possible D gene (5 bases). The germline gives CDR1 LGHNT, CDR2 FRNRAP. The CDR3 extends over 12 amino acids. Trimming stripped 7 bases from V and 8 bases from J, with 9 bases between. CDR3 amino acids: CASAWGDSPLHF. The CDR3 coding sequence is TGTGCTAGTGCCTGGGGGGATTCACCCCTCCACTTT.

The chain combines TRBV3-1 (or the pseudogene TRBV3-2) with TRBJ2-7, with a possible D match to TRBD1 (6 bases). The germline V gene encodes CDR1 LGHDT and CDR2 YNNKEL (reference sequence). The CDR3 length is 16 residues. V was trimmed by 0 bases and J by 2 bases, leaving 14 bases between them. The CDR3 spells CASSQDAVGTTYEQYF. The CDR3 region has the DNA TGTGCCAGCAGCCAAGATGCGGTAGGGACAACCTACGAGCAGTACTTC.